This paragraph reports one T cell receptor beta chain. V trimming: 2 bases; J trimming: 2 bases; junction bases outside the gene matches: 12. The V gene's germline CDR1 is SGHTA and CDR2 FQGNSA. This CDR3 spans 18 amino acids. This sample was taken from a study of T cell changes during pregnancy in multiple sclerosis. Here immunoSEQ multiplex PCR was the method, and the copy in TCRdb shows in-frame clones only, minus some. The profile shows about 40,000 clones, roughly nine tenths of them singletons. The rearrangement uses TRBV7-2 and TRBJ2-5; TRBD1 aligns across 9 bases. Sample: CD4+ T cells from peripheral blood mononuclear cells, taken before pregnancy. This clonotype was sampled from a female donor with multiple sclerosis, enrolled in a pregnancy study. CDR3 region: CASSLRSGTGYLQETQYF. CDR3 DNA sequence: TGTGCCAGCAGCTTAAGGTCCGGGACAGGGTATCTACAAGAGACCCAGTACTTC.